One and the same sample provided the 22 T cell receptor beta chains below, sequenced in a study of blood T cell repertoires in COVID-19. The repertoire was sequenced with immunoSEQ multiplex PCR; TCRdb's copy has only in-frame clones and lacks some. The data contain about 130,000 clones, around 79% of them seen just once; the ten biggest clones take up roughly 4.9%. The source material was peripheral blood. Receptors originate from a woman in her seventies with COVID-19, enrolled during active disease.

The CDR3: CASSSGAGNTIYF. Here the CDR3 DNA reads TGTGCCAGCAGCTCAGGGGCTGGAAACACCATATATTTT. V gene TRBV7-2 combines with J gene TRBJ1-3; a weak D match, TRBD1 (6 bases). CDR3 length equals 13 residues. The germline CDR1 and CDR2 sequences are SGHTA and FQGNSA. The ends were cut back, 4 bases at V and 2 bases at J, with 6 bases in the middle.

J is TRBJ1-5 and V is TRBV28; tentatively, D is TRBD1 (5 bases). Trimming stripped 7 bases from V and 2 bases from J, with 6 bases between. Germline lookup yields CDR1 MDHEN and CDR2 SYDVKM. The length of the CDR3 is 12 residues. The CDR3 region has the DNA TGTGCCAGCATACAGGGCAATCAGCCCCAGCATTTT. Its translation is CASIQGNQPQHF.

The V and J genes are TRBV6-5 and TRBJ1-1; perhaps TRBD1 as D (6 bases). The CDR3 length is 12 residues. The germline V and J ends were trimmed by 4 bases and 7 bases, with 10 bases remaining between them. Per germline, CDR1 MNHEY and CDR2 SVGAGI. The CDR3 reads CASSLKGGEAFF. As DNA, the CDR3 is TGTGCCAGCAGTTTGAAAGGGGGTGAAGCTTTCTTT.

The rearrangement uses TRBV3-1 (or the pseudogene TRBV3-2) and TRBJ2-5, with 11 bases fitting TRBD2. Germline trimming cut 4 bases from V and 2 bases from J; bases unmatched to any gene: 9. CDR3 size: 17 residues. From germline, CDR1 is LGHDT and CDR2 YNNKEL (reference sequence). The CDR3 region is CASSRELAGGTQETQYF. CDR3 coding DNA: TGTGCCAGCAGCCGCGAGCTAGCGGGGGGAACACAAGAGACCCAGTACTTC.

This rearrangement joins TRBV6-2 or TRBV6-3 to TRBJ2-3, with 12 nucleotides matching TRBD2. With V trimmed by 2 bases and J by 2 bases, 14 bases remained unmatched. This CDR3 spans 20 amino acids. The V gene's germline CDR1 is MNHEY and CDR2 SVGEGT. Here the CDR3 reads CASSYDPRLAGAHHTDTQYF. Here the CDR3 DNA reads TGTGCCAGCAGTTACGACCCTCGACTAGCGGGGGCGCACCACACAGATACGCAGTATTTT.

The chain uses TRBV6-5 and TRBJ2-7, with a weak D call TRBD1 (6 bases). Between the trimmed V and J ends, which lost 0 bases and 3 bases, there was a span of 9 bases. This CDR3 has 14 amino acids. Germline V gives CDR1 MNHEY, CDR2 SVGAGI. In nucleotides, the CDR3 is TGTGCCAGCAGTTACTCACAGGGTTTCTACGAGCAGTACTTC. Its translation: CASSYSQGFYEQYF.

The chain combines TRBV5-1 with TRBJ2-1; possible D gene TRBD1, 6 bases. The V and J ends lost 2 bases and 7 bases respectively, with 10 bases between them. Germline values: CDR1 SGHRS, CDR2 YFSETQ. The CDR3 consists of 13 residues. The CDR3 protein is CASSLGDRNEQFF. The CDR3 DNA is TGCGCCAGCAGCTTAGGAGACAGGAATGAGCAGTTCTTC.

This chain links TRBV6-5 with TRBJ1-2; a weak D match, TRBD1 (5 bases). V was cut by 4 bases and J by 4 bases, with 10 bases left in between. The CDR3 runs to 13 residues. Germline assignment: CDR1 MNHEY and CDR2 SVGAGI. The CDR3 nucleotides read TGTGCCAGCAGTTCAATGGGGGGCTATGGCTACACCTTC. Translating it yields CASSSMGGYGYTF.

The chain has TRBV30 and TRBJ1-6, with TRBD1 matching 7 bases. The CDR3 loop spans 16 amino acids. J lost 0 bases, V lost 4 bases, and 6 bases had no gene match. The germline V gene has CDR1 GTSNPN and CDR2 SVGIG (reference sequence). The CDR3 is CAWKWSGGSYNSPLHF. CDR3 DNA sequence: TGTGCCTGGAAGTGGTCAGGGGGCTCCTATAATTCACCCCTCCACTTT.

As for this clone: A much larger clone is a single base away; this may be a read error. The chain carries TRBV5-1 and TRBJ2-5; 8 nucleotides match TRBD2. The CDR3 has 17 residues. Germline assignment: CDR1 SGHRS and CDR2 YFSETQ. The CDR3 sequence: CPSSLNNGGGTQETQYF. The CDR3 nucleotides read TGCCCCAGCAGCTTGAATAACGGGGGGGGGACCCAAGAGACCCAGTACTTC.

The chain combines TRBV12-3 or TRBV12-4 with TRBJ1-3; D call uncertain. V was cut by 2 bases and J by 4 bases, with 6 bases left in between. The CDR3 length is 13 residues. CDR3 nucleotide sequence: TGTGCCAGCAGTTTACGGTCAGGAAACACCATATATTTT. It codes for CASSLRSGNTIYF.

This sequence joins TRBV19 and TRBJ1-3; 8 bases agree with TRBD1. Looked up from germline, CDR1 is LNHDA and CDR2 is SQIVND (reference sequence). CDR3 length: 15 residues. The V segment lost 7 bases and the J segment 0 bases; nucleotides outside the gene matches: 5. DNA for the CDR3: TGTGCCAGTAATCCAGGGGGCTTCTCTGGAAACACCATATATTTT. Amino acid sequence: CASNPGGFSGNTIYF.

V usage is TRBV5-4 and J usage is TRBJ1-4; D not certain. V lost 3 bases, J lost 7 bases, and 13 bases lay in between. Germline CDR1 is SGHNT and CDR2 is YYREEE (reference sequence). The CDR3 spans 14 residues. CDR3 sequence reads: CASSSAGGFEKLFF. The CDR3 DNA sequence: TGTGCCAGCAGCTCGGCGGGAGGGTTTGAAAAACTGTTTTTT.

This chain links TRBV30 with TRBJ1-4, with a weak D call TRBD1 (5 bases). V lost 3 bases and J lost 14, with 28 bases in between. CDR3 length: 16 residues. Per the germline V gene, CDR1 is GTSNPN and CDR2 is SVGIG (reference sequence). This CDR3 reads CAWSLVDSQPLKRLFF. CDR3 bases: TGTGCCTGGAGCCTAGTTGACAGCCAACCACTGAAAAGGCTGTTTTTT.

The chain couples TRBV5-1 to TRBJ2-3; 11 nucleotides match TRBD2. This CDR3 has 18 amino acids. Germline loops: CDR1 SGHRS, CDR2 YFSETQ. V gave up 0 bases and J gave up 0 bases; unmatched junction bases: 6. The CDR3 DNA is TGCGCCAGCAGCTTGGAGCCTAGCGGGGGGACTAGCACAGATACGCAGTATTTT. The encoded protein is CASSLEPSGGTSTDTQYF.

CDR3 nucleotides: TGTGCCAGCAGTCCCCCGGGGGGGCTCATCTATGGCTACACCTTC. Encoded protein: CASSPPGGLIYGYTF. The chain uses TRBV27 and TRBJ1-2; D perhaps matches TRBD1 (6 bases). There are 15 residues in the CDR3. CDR1 and CDR2 (germline): MNHEY, SMNVEV (reference sequence). V lost 5 bases to trimming and J lost 4 bases, with 17 bases between them.

The V gene is TRBV11-2, the J gene TRBJ1-1; a possible D gene is TRBD1 (6 bases). The CDR3 contains 16 residues. The V end lost 5 bases, the J end lost 3 bases, and 19 bases lay between the germline ends. The V gene's germline CDR1 is SGHAT and CDR2 FQNNGV. The CDR3 spells CASSPTGGGVDTEAFF. In DNA form, the CDR3 reads TGTGCCAGCAGCCCCACGGGGGGGGGCGTCGACACTGAAGCTTTCTTT. Using reference TRBV11-2 and TRBJ1-1 for the parts outside the CDR3, the full variable domain is EAGVAQSPRYKIIEKRQSVAFWCNPISGHATLYWYQQILGQGPKLLIQFQNNGVVDDSQLPKDRFSAERLKGVDSTLKIQPAKLEDSAVYLCASSPTGGGVDTEAFFGQGTRLTVV.

This clone was counted only a few times. This chain joins TRBV7-2 and TRBJ2-7, with D possibly matching TRBD2 (5 bases). V lost 5 bases, J lost 9 bases, and 23 bases lay in between. This CDR3 spans 15 amino acids. Germline lookup yields CDR1 SGHTA and CDR2 FQGNSA. CDR3 nucleotide sequence: TGTGCCAGCAGCCCCCAGGCCAGCGGTGGCCTCGGGCAGTACTTC. Translating it yields CASSPQASGGLGQYF.

In the case of this clone: Other DNA sequences in this sample translate to the same CDR3. This chain joins TRBV14 and TRBJ1-4, with 10 bases matching TRBD1. V was pared by 4 bases and J by 2 bases, with 4 bases of the junction left unmatched. Germline V CDR1 and CDR2: SGHDN, FVKESK. The CDR3 has 16 amino acids. The CDR3 DNA reads as TGTGCCAGCAGCCTGCGACAGGGGGCGACTAATGAAAAACTGTTTTTT. Residues: CASSLRQGATNEKLFF.

This clone was found once. The CDR3 region is CASSYSRGSYEQYF. CDR3 nucleotides: TGTGCCAGCAGTTACTCGCGCGGTTCCTACGAGCAGTACTTC. The chain links TRBV6-5 to TRBJ2-7; no reliable D call. Trimming removed 0 bases from V and 1 base from J, with 7 bases in between. The CDR3 covers 14 residues. Germline lookup yields CDR1 MNHEY and CDR2 SVGAGI.

A remark on this clone: Other DNA variants within this sample encode the same CDR3. The V gene is TRBV19, the J gene TRBJ1-2, with 9 nucleotides matching TRBD1. The germline V gene encodes CDR1 LNHDA and CDR2 SQIVND (reference sequence). V was clipped by 3 bases and J by 2 bases; unmatched bases: 1. The CDR3 loop spans 14 amino acids. The CDR3 nucleotides read TGTGCCAGTAGTATCGGGACAGGGAACTATGGCTACACCTTC. Protein product: CASSIGTGNYGYTF. Variable domain in full (rest from reference TRBV19 and TRBJ1-2): DGGITQSPKYLFRKEGQNVTLSCEQNLNHDAMYWYRQDPGQGLRLIYYSQIVNDFQKGDIAEGYSVSREKKESFPLTVTSAQKNPTAFYLCASSIGTGNYGYTFGSGTRLTVV.

The chain joins TRBV6-1 to TRBJ2-2, with 7 nucleotides matching TRBD2. The CDR3 runs 18 residues. Trimming at V came to 1 base and at J to 1 base, leaving 9 bases not matched to a gene. The germline V gene has CDR1 MNHNS and CDR2 SASEGT. The CDR3 region is CASSEVTGRGGNTGELFF. In nucleotides, the CDR3 is TGTGCCAGCAGTGAAGTAACGGGGAGGGGAGGGAACACCGGGGAGCTGTTTTTT.